This T cell receptor beta chain was captured in a study of human T cells and chemical hapten exposure. The CDR3 spans 14 residues. V shed 0 bases and J shed 7 bases, with 13 bases lying between them. Germline V gives CDR1 SGHNT, CDR2 YYREEE (reference sequence). The table lists this clonotype with a few counts. Each CDR3 protein is one row after TCRdb ran MiXCR on the RACE reads. The table lists approximately 400,000 distinct CDR3 sequences, 4% to 5.5% of them singletons. Time point described: patch test 1, 2 weeks after DPC sensitization. Treatment defined: therapeutic diphenylcyclopropenone sensitization with weekly scalp DPC.

The starting material was whole blood, obtained in connection with sensitization to the hapten diphenylcyclopropenone (DPC). The gene calls are TRBV5-4 and TRBJ1-1; weak D call: TRBD1 (6 bases). This clonotype was sampled from a woman in her forties or fifties with alopecia areata. Some clones in this sample may be carry-over from other donors' samples. The CDR3 DNA reads TGTGCCAGCAGCTTGGATCCAGGGGCGGGTGAAGCTTTCTTT. This sequence encodes CASSLDPGAGEAFF.